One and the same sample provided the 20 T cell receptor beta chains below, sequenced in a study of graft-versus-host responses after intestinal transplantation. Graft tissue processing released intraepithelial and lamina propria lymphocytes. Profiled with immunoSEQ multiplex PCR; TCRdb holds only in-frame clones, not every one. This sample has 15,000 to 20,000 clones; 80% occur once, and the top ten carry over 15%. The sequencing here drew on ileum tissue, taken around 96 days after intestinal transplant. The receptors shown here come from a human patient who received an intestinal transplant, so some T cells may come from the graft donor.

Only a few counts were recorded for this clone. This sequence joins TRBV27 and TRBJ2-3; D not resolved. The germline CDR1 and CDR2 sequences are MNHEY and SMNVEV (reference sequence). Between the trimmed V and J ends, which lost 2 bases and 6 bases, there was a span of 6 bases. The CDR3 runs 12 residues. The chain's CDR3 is CASSLGSDTQYF. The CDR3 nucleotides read TGTGCCAGCAGTTTAGGGTCTGATACGCAGTATTTT.

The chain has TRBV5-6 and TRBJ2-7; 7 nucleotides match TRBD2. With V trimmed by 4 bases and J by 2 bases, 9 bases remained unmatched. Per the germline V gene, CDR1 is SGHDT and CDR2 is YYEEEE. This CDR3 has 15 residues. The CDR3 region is CASSAYTAGAYEQYF. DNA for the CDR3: TGTGCCAGCAGCGCCTACACGGCGGGGGCCTACGAGCAGTACTTC.

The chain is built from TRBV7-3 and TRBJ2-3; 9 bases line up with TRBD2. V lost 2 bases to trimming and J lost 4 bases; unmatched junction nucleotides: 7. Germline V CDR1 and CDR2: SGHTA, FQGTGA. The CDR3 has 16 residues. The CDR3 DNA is TGTGCCAGCAGCTTAGCGGGAGGGGTGGTAGCAGATACGCAGTATTTT. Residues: CASSLAGGVVADTQYF.

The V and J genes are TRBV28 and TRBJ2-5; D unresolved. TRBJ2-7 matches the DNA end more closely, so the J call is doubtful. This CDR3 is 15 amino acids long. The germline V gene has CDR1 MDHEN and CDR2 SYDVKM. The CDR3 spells CASSLGWQGGYEQYF. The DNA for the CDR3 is TGTGCCAGCAGTTTAGGCTGGCAAGGTGGGTACGAGCAGTACTTC.

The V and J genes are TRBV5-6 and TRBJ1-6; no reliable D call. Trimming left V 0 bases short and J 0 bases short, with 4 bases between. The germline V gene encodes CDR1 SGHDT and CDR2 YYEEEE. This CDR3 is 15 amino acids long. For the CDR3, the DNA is TGTGCCAGCAGCTTGGGGGGCTCCTATAATTCACCCCTCCACTTT. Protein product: CASSLGGSYNSPLHF.

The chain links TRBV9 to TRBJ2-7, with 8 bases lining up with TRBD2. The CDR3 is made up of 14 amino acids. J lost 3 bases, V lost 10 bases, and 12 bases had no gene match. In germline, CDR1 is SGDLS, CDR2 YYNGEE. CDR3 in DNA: TGTGCCCCATTGGGACCCCGGGAGGGCTACGAGCAGTACTTC. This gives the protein CAPLGPREGYEQYF.

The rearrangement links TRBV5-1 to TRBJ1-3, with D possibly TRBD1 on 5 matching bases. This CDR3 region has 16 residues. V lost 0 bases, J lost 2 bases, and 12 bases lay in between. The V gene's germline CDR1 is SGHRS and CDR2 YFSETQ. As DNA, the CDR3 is TGCGCCAGCAGCTTGGGCCCTTGGGGCACTGGAAACACCATATATTTT. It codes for CASSLGPWGTGNTIYF.

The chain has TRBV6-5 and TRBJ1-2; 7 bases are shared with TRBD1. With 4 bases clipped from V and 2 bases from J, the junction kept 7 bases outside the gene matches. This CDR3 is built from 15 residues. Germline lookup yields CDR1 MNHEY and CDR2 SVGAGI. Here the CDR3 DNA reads TGTGCCAGCAGTTCTCGACAGGGTCCCAACTATGGCTACACCTTC. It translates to CASSSRQGPNYGYTF.

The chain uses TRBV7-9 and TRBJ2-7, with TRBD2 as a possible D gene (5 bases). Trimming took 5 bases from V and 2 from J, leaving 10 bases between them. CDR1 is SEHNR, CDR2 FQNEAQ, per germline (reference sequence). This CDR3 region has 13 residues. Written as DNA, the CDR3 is TGTGCCAGCAGCGAACTAGGCCCCTACGAGCAGTACTTC. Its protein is CASSELGPYEQYF.

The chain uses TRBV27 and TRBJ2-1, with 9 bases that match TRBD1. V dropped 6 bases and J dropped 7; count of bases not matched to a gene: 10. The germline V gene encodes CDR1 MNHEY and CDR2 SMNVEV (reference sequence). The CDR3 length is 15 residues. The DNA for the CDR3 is TGTGCCAGCAGCCTAACAGGGGGCGCGACGAATGAGCAGTTCTTC. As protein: CASSLTGGATNEQFF.

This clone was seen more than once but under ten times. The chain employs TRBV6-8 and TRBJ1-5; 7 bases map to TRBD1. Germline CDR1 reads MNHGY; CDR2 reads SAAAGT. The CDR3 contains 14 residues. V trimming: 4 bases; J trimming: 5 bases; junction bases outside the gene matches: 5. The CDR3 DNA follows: TGTGCCAGCAGTTCCCAGGGGGGGGATCAGCCCCAGCATTTT. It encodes CASSSQGGDQPQHF.

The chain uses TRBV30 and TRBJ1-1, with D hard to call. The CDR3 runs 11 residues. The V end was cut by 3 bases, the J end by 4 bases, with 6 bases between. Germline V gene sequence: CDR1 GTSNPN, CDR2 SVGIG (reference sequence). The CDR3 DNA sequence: TGTGCCTGGAGGGCGGCCACTGAAGCTTTCTTT. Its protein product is CAWRAATEAFF.

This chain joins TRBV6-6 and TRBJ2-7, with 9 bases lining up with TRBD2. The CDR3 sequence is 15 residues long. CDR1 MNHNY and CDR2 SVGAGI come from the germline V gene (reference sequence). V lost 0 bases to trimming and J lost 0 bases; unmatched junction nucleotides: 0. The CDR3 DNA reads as TGTGCCAGCAGTTACTCGACTAGCGGCTCCTACGAGCAGTACTTC. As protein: CASSYSTSGSYEQYF.

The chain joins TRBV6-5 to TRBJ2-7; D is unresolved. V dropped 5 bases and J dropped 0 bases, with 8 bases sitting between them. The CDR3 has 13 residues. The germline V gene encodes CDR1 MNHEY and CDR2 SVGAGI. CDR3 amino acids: CASSAAVSYEQYF. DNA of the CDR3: TGTGCCAGCAGTGCCGCGGTCTCCTACGAGCAGTACTTC.

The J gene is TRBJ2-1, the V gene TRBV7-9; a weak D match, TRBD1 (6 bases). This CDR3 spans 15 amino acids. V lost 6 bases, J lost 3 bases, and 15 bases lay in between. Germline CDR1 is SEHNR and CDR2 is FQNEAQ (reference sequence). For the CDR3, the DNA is TGTGCCAGCAGGCCTCCGGGACACCTCTACAATGAGCAGTTCTTC. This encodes CASRPPGHLYNEQFF.

As DNA, the CDR3 is TGTGCCAGCAGTGACTCTCCGGGACTAGATAACCCAGATACGCAGTATTTT. The encoded protein is CASSDSPGLDNPDTQYF. This rearrangement joins TRBV6-4 to TRBJ2-3, with 8 nucleotides matching TRBD2. The length of the CDR3 is 17 residues. CDR1 is MRHNA and CDR2 is SNTAGT in the germline V gene. Losses at the gene ends were 0 bases for V and 4 bases for J; bases not matched to a gene: 9.

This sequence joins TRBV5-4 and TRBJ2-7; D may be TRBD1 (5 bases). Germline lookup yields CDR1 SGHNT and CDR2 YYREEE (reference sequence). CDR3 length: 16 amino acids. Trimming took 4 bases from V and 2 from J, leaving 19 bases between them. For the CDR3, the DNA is TGTGCCAGCAGCCACCAGACAGTCGGGTACCCCTACGAGCAGTACTTC. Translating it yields CASSHQTVGYPYEQYF.

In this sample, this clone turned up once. DNA for the CDR3: TGTGCCAGTAGCTCAAAAGAAGACGGAAGGGTCTACTATAGCAATCAGCCCCAGCATTTT. Amino acid sequence: CASSSKEDGRVYYSNQPQHF. This chain connects TRBV19 to TRBJ1-5; D is undetermined. Germline assignment: CDR1 LNHDA and CDR2 SQIVND (reference sequence). Trimming stripped 6 bases from V and 0 bases from J, with 27 bases between. This CDR3 region has 20 residues.

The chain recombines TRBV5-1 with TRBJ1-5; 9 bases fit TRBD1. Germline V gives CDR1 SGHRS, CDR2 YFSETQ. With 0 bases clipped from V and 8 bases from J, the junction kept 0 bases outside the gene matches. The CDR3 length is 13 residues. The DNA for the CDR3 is TGCGCCAGCAGCTTGGGGACAGGGGAGCCCCAGCATTTT. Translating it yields CASSLGTGEPQHF.

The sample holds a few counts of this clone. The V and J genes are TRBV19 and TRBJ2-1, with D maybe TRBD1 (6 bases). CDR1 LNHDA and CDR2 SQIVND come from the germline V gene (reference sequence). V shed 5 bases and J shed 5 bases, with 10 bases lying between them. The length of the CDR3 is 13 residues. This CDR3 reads CASSVGANNEQFF. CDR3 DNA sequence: TGTGCCAGTAGTGTGGGGGCGAACAATGAGCAGTTCTTC.